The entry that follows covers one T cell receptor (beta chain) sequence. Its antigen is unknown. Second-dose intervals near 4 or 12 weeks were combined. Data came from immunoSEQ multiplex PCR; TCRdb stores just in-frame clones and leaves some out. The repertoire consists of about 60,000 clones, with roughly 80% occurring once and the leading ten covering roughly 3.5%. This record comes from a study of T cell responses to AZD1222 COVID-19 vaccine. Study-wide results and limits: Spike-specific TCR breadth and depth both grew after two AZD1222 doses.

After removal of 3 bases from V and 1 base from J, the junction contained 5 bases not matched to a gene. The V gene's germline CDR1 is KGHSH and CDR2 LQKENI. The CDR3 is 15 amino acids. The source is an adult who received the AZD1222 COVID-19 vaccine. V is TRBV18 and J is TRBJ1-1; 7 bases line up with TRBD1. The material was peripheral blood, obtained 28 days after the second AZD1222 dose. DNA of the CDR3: TGTGCCAGCTCACCCGCGACAGGGTGGAACACTGAAGCTTTCTTT. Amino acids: CASSPATGWNTEAFF.